The TCR beta chain under discussion was sequenced for a study of shared clonotypes between healthy human individuals. The germline V gene encodes CDR1 SGHNT and CDR2 YENEEA. Trimming cost V 5 bases and J 7 bases; bases outside gene matches: 17. There are 18 residues in the CDR3. There are many counts of this clone. The method was immunoSEQ multiplex PCR; TCRdb's version includes in-frame clones alone and lacks a portion of them. This table holds approximately 940,000 clones, 70% to 85% found once. This clonotype was sampled from a man between 18 and 35 years old in good health. The rearrangement joins TRBV11-3 to TRBJ2-2; 9 bases align to TRBD2. Sample: memory CD4+ T cells sorted from blood. The subset here: CD45RA-negative fraction. The CDR3 is CASSPPTFGGGAGGELFF. In DNA form, the CDR3 reads TGTGCCAGCAGCCCCCCAACATTCGGCGGGGGGGCGGGCGGGGAGCTGTTTTTT.